This T cell receptor beta chain stems from a study of response to subunit inactivated influenza vaccine. General study results and limits: Each seasonal influenza vaccination recruits few new T cells, the authors suggested.

This clonotype was detected a few times. The antigen is undetermined. Via MiXCR, TCRdb re-called the RT-PCR reads, giving one row per CDR3 protein. The top ten hold about 9.4% of the sample, which has about 800,000 distinct CDR3 sequences, less than 25% seen once. The source was PBMCs from blood, collected more than 4 days after vaccination. This receptor was taken from a man between 50 and 59 years old who received an inactivated influenza vaccine.

In DNA form, the CDR3 reads TGCAGTGCTTTGAGACTAGCGGGGGGTAGCACAGATACGCAGTATTTT. Its protein is CSALRLAGGSTDTQYF. The chain recombines TRBV20-1 with TRBJ2-3; TRBD2 aligns across 13 bases. CDR3 size: 16 residues. V was clipped by 5 bases and J by 0 bases; unmatched bases: 5. CDR1 DFQATT and CDR2 SNEGSKA come from the germline V gene (reference sequence).